Following are 12 T cell receptor beta chains from one sample sequenced in a study of blood T cells in healthy people across ages. With a J-beta primer mix and a sample-barcoded 5' primer, a second PCR ran 7 to 11 cycles. TCRdb fed the 5' RACE reads into MiXCR, producing one record per CDR3 protein. In the table there are fewer than 800,000 distinct CDR3 sequences, about 30% of which are singletons. Sequencing was carried out using blood. These TCRs come from a woman older than 75 in good health.

The chain couples TRBV7-9 to TRBJ2-5, with a possible D match to TRBD2 (5 bases). Germline lookup yields CDR1 SEHNR and CDR2 FQNEAQ (reference sequence). The CDR3 spans 14 residues. V lost 5 bases to trimming and J lost 1 base, with 11 bases between them. Written as DNA, the CDR3 is TGTGCCAGCAGCCATGAGGGCTCCCAAGAGACCCAGTACTTC. Amino acid sequence: CASSHEGSQETQYF. Full variable domain (outside the CDR3, taken from reference TRBV7-9 and TRBJ2-5): DTGVSQNPRHKITKRGQNVTFRCDPISEHNRLYWYRQTLGQGPEFLTYFQNEAQLEKSRLLSDRFSAERPKGSFSTLEIQRTEQGDSAMYLCASSHEGSQETQYFGPGTRLLVL.

Turning to this clonotype: Given a much more abundant clone one base away, this may be a read error. The J gene is TRBJ1-6, the V gene TRBV20-1; TRBD1 matches at 7 bases. The CDR3 contains 15 residues. Germline V gene data show CDR1 as DFQATT and CDR2 as SNEGSKA (reference sequence). In DNA form, the CDR3 reads TGCAGTGCTACAATCCGGGACAGCTTTAATTCACCCCGCCACTTT. Translating it yields CSATIRDSFNSPRHF.

This rearrangement joins TRBV5-6 to TRBJ2-3; D might be TRBD1 or TRBD2, each matching 5 bases. From germline, CDR1 is SGHDT and CDR2 YYEEEE. V shed 1 base and J shed 0 bases, with 12 bases lying between them. The CDR3 length is 16 residues. The CDR3 region is CASSLYGGPSTDTQYF. CDR3 DNA: TGTGCCAGCAGCTTGTATGGGGGACCAAGCACAGATACGCAGTATTTT.

In regard to this clonotype: A much bigger clone sits one base away, suggesting this may be a read error. The genes are TRBV20-1 and TRBJ2-7; the match to TRBD2 covers 8 bases. V was clipped by 2 bases and J by 5 bases; unmatched bases: 14. CDR1 DFQATT and CDR2 SNEGSKA come from the germline V gene (reference sequence). The CDR3 is 16 amino acids. This CDR3 reads CSARPPGLVGGHEQYF. The DNA of the CDR3 is TGCAGTGCTAGACCGCCGGGACTAGTGGGGGGACACGAGCAGTACTTC.

The genes are TRBV18 and TRBJ2-1; 12 bases align to TRBD1. V lost 3 bases, J lost 10 bases, and 10 bases stayed unmatched. The CDR3 consists of 16 residues. Per germline, CDR1 KGHSH and CDR2 LQKENI. CDR3 in amino acids: CASSPLGDRGRNEQFF. CDR3 DNA: TGTGCCAGCTCACCTTTAGGGGACAGGGGGCGGAACGAGCAGTTCTTC.

This clonotype was counted a few times. This rearrangement joins TRBV20-1 to TRBJ1-6; D not resolved. Looked up from germline, CDR1 is DFQATT and CDR2 is SNEGSKA (reference sequence). V gave up 0 bases and J gave up 0 bases, with 9 bases separating them. The CDR3 sequence is 16 residues long. CDR3 region: CSARDPQSSYNSPLHF. Written as DNA, the CDR3 is TGCAGTGCTAGAGATCCTCAGAGCTCCTATAATTCACCCCTCCACTTT.

In regard to this clonotype: Since a much larger clone is just one base distant, this may be a read error. The chain recombines TRBV9 with TRBJ1-2, with 10 bases lining up with TRBD1. J lost 8 bases, V lost 2 bases, and 18 bases had no gene match. From germline, CDR1 is SGDLS and CDR2 YYNGEE. CDR3 length equals 18 residues. CDR3 coding DNA: TGTGCCAGCAGCGTCCCCAGTGGTCGGGACAGGGGAAATCGGGGCTACACCTTC. Amino acids: CASSVPSGRDRGNRGYTF. Together with reference TRBV9 and TRBJ1-2, the CDR3 gives the full variable domain: DSGVTQTPKHLITATGQRVTLRCSPRSGDLSVYWYQQSLDQGLQFLIQYYNGEERAKGNILERFSAQQFPDLHSELNLSSLELGDSALYFCASSVPSGRDRGNRGYTFGSGTRLTVV.

Remarks on this clonotype: A clone one base away is much larger, so this may be a read error. The chain recombines TRBV7-2 with TRBJ2-1, with D hard to call. V was clipped by 5 bases and J by 10 bases, with 9 bases between them. Germline V gene data show CDR1 as SGHTA and CDR2 as FQGNSA. The CDR3 has 11 residues. CDR3 bases: TGTGCCAGCAGCGATTATTTCGAGCAGTTCTTC. Protein product: CASSDYFEQFF.

In its sample, this clonotype was seen many times. The CDR3 loop is CASSKTGAYEQYF. The CDR3 DNA reads as TGTGCCAGCAGCAAGACAGGGGCCTACGAGCAGTACTTC. The V and J genes are TRBV13 and TRBJ2-7, with 8 bases lining up with TRBD1. Germline V CDR1 and CDR2: PRHDT, FYEKMQ (reference sequence). The CDR3 sequence is 13 residues long. V shed 5 bases and J 2 bases; nucleotides not matched to a gene: 2.

This clonotype occurred a few times. The chain employs TRBV4-3 and TRBJ1-5; maybe TRBD1 (5 bases). The germline CDR1 and CDR2 sequences are LGHNA and YSLEER. V was shortened by 0 bases and J by 7 bases, with 13 bases between the two germline ends. The CDR3 has 15 amino acids. CDR3 residues: CASSQDARGQQPQHF. For the CDR3, the DNA is TGCGCCAGCAGCCAAGATGCGAGGGGCCAGCAGCCCCAGCATTTT.

This clonotype has only a few counts. It may be a read error: a sequence one base away is much more abundant. The chain carries TRBV11-2 and TRBJ2-5, with D perhaps TRBD1 (6 bases). CDR1 is SGHAT and CDR2 is FQNNGV in the germline V gene. This CDR3 is 13 amino acids long. Trimming took 5 bases from V and 11 from J, leaving 18 bases between them. DNA of the CDR3: TGTGCCAGCAGCCTGACCGGGGACAATGAGCAGTACTTC. Translated, it gives CASSLTGDNEQYF. Full variable domain (remainder filled in from reference TRBV11-2 and TRBJ2-5): EAGVAQSPRYKIIEKRQSVAFWCNPISGHATLYWYQQILGQGPKLLIQFQNNGVVDDSQLPKDRFSAERLKGVDSTLKIQPAKLEDSAVYLCASSLTGDNEQYFGPGTRLLVL.

The chain links TRBV5-1 to TRBJ2-7; perhaps D is TRBD1 or TRBD2 (6 bases each). The CDR3 extends over 17 amino acids. CDR1 is SGHRS and CDR2 is YFSETQ in the germline V gene. V was shortened by 2 bases and J by 2 bases, with 20 bases between the two germline ends. The CDR3 sequence: CASSFPGVTGETYEQYF. CDR3 bases: TGCGCCAGCAGCTTCCCAGGGGTCACGGGGGAAACCTACGAGCAGTACTTC.